Described below is a single T cell receptor beta chain sequence and its context. Its antigen is undetermined. One heparinised blood draw, averaging about 0.11 L, came from each donor. The CDR3 totals 15 residues. The V and J ends lost 5 bases and 6 bases respectively, with 17 bases between them. Looked up from germline, CDR1 is SGHTA and CDR2 is FQGNSA. This sample is part of a study of beta chain features in type 1 diabetes. Study information: Summed over all samples, the examined sorted cells came to under 110,000,000. Study results and caveats: Researchers cautioned that cDNA sequencing could over-represent cells with high TCR expression. Researchers report that Type 1 diabetes patients had moderately but significantly shorter TCRB CDR3s across all four CD4+ subsets.

As every portion of the isolated RNA was reverse transcribed, the sequencing read expressed TCRB transcripts. The data were produced by immunoSEQ multiplex PCR, yet TCRdb's version contains in-frame clones alone and is incomplete. The table has about 160,000 clones, 8% to 8.5% seen once; the top ten hold 0.45% to 0.6%. The V and J genes are TRBV7-2 and TRBJ2-1, with D possibly matching TRBD2 (6 bases). This TCR derives from a woman under 30 with type 1 diabetes. Material: central memory CD4+ T cells from blood. The CDR3 region has the DNA TGTGCCAGCAGCGAGGGCGGGGCGGGGCTCAATGAGCAGTTCTTC. It translates to CASSEGGAGLNEQFF.